These 8 T cell receptor beta chains originate from one sample sequenced in a study of blood T cell repertoires in COVID-19. Assay used: immunoSEQ multiplex PCR; TCRdb lists only in-frame clones, some missing. The sample carries more than 150,000 clones, 86% recorded once. Material for sequencing was peripheral blood. The source is a man aged 65-85 years with active or convalescent COVID-19.

This clone turned up a few times. The genes are TRBV6-2 or TRBV6-3 and TRBJ2-7; D perhaps matches TRBD1 (6 bases). Per germline, CDR1 MNHEY and CDR2 SVGEGT. V shed 6 bases and J shed 5 bases, with 20 bases lying between them. The CDR3 has 15 amino acids. The CDR3 sequence: CASSAQDLGADEQYF. DNA of the CDR3: TGTGCCAGCAGCGCCCAGGATCTGGGGGCCGACGAGCAGTACTTC.

The rearrangement uses TRBV6-5 and TRBJ2-6, with TRBD2 as a possible D gene (5 bases). Trimming cost V 11 bases and J 0 bases, with 11 bases left between them. This CDR3 is 14 amino acids long. CDR1 is MNHEY, CDR2 SVGAGI, per germline. Written as DNA, the CDR3 is TGTGCCGTGAGGACTCCCTCTGGGGCCAACGTCCTGACTTTC. The encoded protein is CAVRTPSGANVLTF.

This chain's CDR3 is CASSPPGQINNSPLHF. Written as DNA, the CDR3 is TGTGCCAGCAGTCCTCCGGGACAGATCAATAATTCACCCCTCCACTTT. The rearrangement uses TRBV28 and TRBJ1-6; 7 positions match TRBD1. V was pared by 5 bases and J by 5 bases, with 9 bases of the junction left unmatched. The CDR3 sequence is 16 residues long. Looked up from germline, CDR1 is MDHEN and CDR2 is SYDVKM.

The V and J genes are TRBV19 and TRBJ1-5; 10 nucleotides line up with TRBD1. The J segment lost 7 bases and the V segment lost 3 bases, leaving 6 bases of the junction unmatched. Per germline, CDR1 LNHDA and CDR2 SQIVND (reference sequence). The CDR3 spans 15 residues. The CDR3 loop is CASSIGTGVRQPQHF. The CDR3 region has the DNA TGTGCCAGTAGTATCGGGACAGGGGTTAGACAGCCCCAGCATTTT.

CDR3 protein: CASSITSDNEQFF. The DNA for the CDR3 is TGTGCCAGCAGCATTACTAGCGACAATGAGCAGTTCTTC. V is TRBV11-1 and J is TRBJ2-1, with TRBD2 matching over 7 bases. The V gene's germline CDR1 is SGHAT and CDR2 FQDESV (reference sequence). V lost 5 bases, J lost 5 bases, and 3 bases stayed unmatched. This CDR3 is 13 amino acids long.

V gene TRBV29-1 combines with J gene TRBJ1-2; D may be TRBD1 (6 bases). V lost 4 bases, J lost 8 bases, and 14 bases lay in between. The CDR3 covers 12 residues. CDR1 and CDR2 (germline): SQVTM, ANQGSEA. The CDR3 DNA reads as TGCAGCGTTGTTGTGGGGGCCCGGGGCTACACCTTC. It encodes CSVVVGARGYTF.

This clone occurred a few times. The chain carries TRBV18 and TRBJ2-1; weak D call: TRBD2 (5 bases). The length of the CDR3 is 14 residues. Germline V CDR1 and CDR2: KGHSH, LQKENI. V was trimmed by 3 bases and J by 5 bases, leaving 11 bases between them. In DNA, the CDR3 is TGTGCCAGCTCACCTACTTTGGAGGACAATGAGCAGTTCTTC. It encodes CASSPTLEDNEQFF. The full variable domain, rest sourced from reference TRBV18 and TRBJ2-1, is NAGVMQNPRHLVRRRGQEARLRCSPMKGHSHVYWYRQLPEEGLKFMVYLQKENIIDESGMPKERFSAEFPKEGPSILRIQQVVRGDSAAYFCASSPTLEDNEQFFGPGTRLTVL.

In nucleotides, the CDR3 is TGTGCCATCATGGGGGACAACTCCTACGAGCAGTACTTC. It translates to CAIMGDNSYEQYF. The chain recombines TRBV10-3 with TRBJ2-7, with a tentative D call TRBD1 (6 bases). Germline values: CDR1 ENHRY, CDR2 SYGVKD. Trimming removed 7 bases at V and 0 bases at J, with 10 bases between. The CDR3 is 13 residues long.